The 22 T cell receptor beta chains below all came from one sample that was sequenced in a study of post-analysis software for immune sequencing data. General study results and limits: About 5 TRBV segments appeared more often in patients than in controls, and TRBV5-6, TRBV5-1 and TRBV20-1 were among these.

These receptors have no known antigen. Incorporated into the TCR beta cDNA libraries were unique molecular identifiers, which served to reduce PCR and sequencing biases. MiXCR was run by TCRdb on the PCR reads, yielding one entry per CDR3 protein. The sample contains a few hundred thousand distinct CDR3 sequences, nearly 45% of which appear only once. The sample consisted of blood. The receptors here all came from a girl under 18 with multiple sclerosis.

As for this clonotype: Relative to the germline gene, one junction end is altered; a read error may explain this. The rearrangement links TRBV12-3 or TRBV12-4 to TRBJ2-7; 13 bases match TRBD2. The CDR3 has 17 residues. CDR3 in amino acids: CVSSPRTSGSATIGQYF. CDR3 DNA sequence: TGTGTCAGCAGCCCACGGACTAGCGGGAGCGCGACGATAGGGCAGTACTTC.

The V and J genes are TRBV4-3 and TRBJ2-4, with D maybe TRBD1 (6 bases). TRBJ2-7 matches the DNA end more closely, so the J call is doubtful. The V gene's germline CDR1 is LGHNA and CDR2 YSLEER. The CDR3 runs to 16 residues. The CDR3 protein is CASSQDGPGEGYEQYF. In nucleotides, the CDR3 is TGCGCCAGCAGCCAAGATGGACCAGGGGAAGGGTACGAGCAGTACTTC.

The genes are TRBV7-9 and TRBJ2-5, with 7 positions matching TRBD2. The V segment lost 7 bases and the J segment 0 bases; nucleotides outside the gene matches: 11. From germline, CDR1 is SEHNR and CDR2 FQNEAQ (reference sequence). The CDR3 has 16 residues. The CDR3 sequence: CASTSRLGRDQETQYF. CDR3 bases: TGTGCCAGCACCTCGCGCTTAGGGAGGGACCAAGAGACCCAGTACTTC.

The genes are TRBV13 and TRBJ2-5, with a possible D match to TRBD1 (6 bases). V lost 4 bases, J lost 4 bases, and 13 bases lay in between. The CDR3 covers 14 residues. CDR1 is PRHDT, CDR2 FYEKMQ, per germline (reference sequence). The CDR3, as DNA: TGTGCCAGCAGCTCCACGTGGGGGCTAGAGACCCAGTACTTC. Translated, it gives CASSSTWGLETQYF.

This rearrangement joins TRBV2 to TRBJ2-3; 10 bases match TRBD2. CDR3 length equals 16 residues. The V gene's germline CDR1 is SNHLY and CDR2 FYNNEI. The ends lost 2 bases at V and 5 bases at J; junction bases unmatched: 7. The CDR3 spells CASSERASGRRDTQYF. CDR3 sequence (DNA): TGTGCCAGCAGTGAACGGGCTAGCGGGAGACGAGATACGCAGTATTTT.

The chain has TRBV7-9 and TRBJ2-1; possibly TRBD2 for D (7 bases). This CDR3 has 15 amino acids. From germline, CDR1 is SEHNR and CDR2 FQNEAQ (reference sequence). With 7 bases removed from V and 10 bases from J, the gap between germline ends came to 23 bases. The CDR3 is CASINERGAYWEQFF. DNA of the CDR3: TGTGCCAGCATCAATGAACGGGGGGCATATTGGGAGCAGTTCTTC. The full variable domain, its missing parts supplied by reference TRBV7-9 and TRBJ2-1, is DTGVSQNPRHKITKRGQNVTFRCDPISEHNRLYWYRQTLGQGPEFLTYFQNEAQLEKSRLLSDRFSAERPKGSFSTLEIQRTEQGDSAMYLCASINERGAYWEQFFGPGTRLTVL.

This clonotype was recorded a few times. The V gene is TRBV20-1, the J gene TRBJ2-4; perhaps TRBD2 as D (5 bases). The J call is in doubt because the DNA end fits TRBJ2-7 better. Per the germline V gene, CDR1 is DFQATT and CDR2 is SNEGSKA (reference sequence). This CDR3 is built from 14 residues. In nucleotides, the CDR3 is TGCAGTGCTAGACCAGAAATCGGGAACCACGAGCAGTACTTC. It codes for CSARPEIGNHEQYF.

V is TRBV6-5 and J is TRBJ2-6, with D possibly TRBD2 on 6 matching bases. The CDR3 extends over 15 amino acids. Between the trimmed V and J ends, which lost 6 bases and 2 bases, there was a span of 11 bases. Germline CDR1 MNHEY, CDR2 SVGAGI. The CDR3 protein is CASRDGSAGANVLTF. CDR3 DNA sequence: TGTGCCAGCAGGGACGGGAGCGCTGGGGCCAACGTCCTGACTTTC.

The chain employs TRBV27 and TRBJ2-7; 9 bases line up with TRBD2. The CDR3 covers 15 residues. From germline, CDR1 is MNHEY and CDR2 SMNVEV (reference sequence). The V segment lost 6 bases and the J segment 3 bases; nucleotides outside the gene matches: 9. Here the CDR3 DNA reads TGTGCCAGCAGCCTTCAGGCTAGCGGGATCTACGAGCAGTACTTC. It codes for CASSLQASGIYEQYF.

The chain carries TRBV7-2 and TRBJ2-5; TRBD2 matches 8 bases. The CDR3 totals 14 residues. The junction had 3 bases not matched to a gene; V was cut back by 2 bases and J by 4 bases. Germline CDR1 and CDR2: SGHTA and FQGNSA. CDR3 in DNA: TGTGCCAGCAGCTTATACGGGAGGGCAGAGACCCAGTACTTC. Protein: CASSLYGRAETQYF. Based on the CDR3 plus reference TRBV7-2 and TRBJ2-5, the full variable domain is GAGVSQSPSNKVTEKGKDVELRCDPISGHTALYWYRQSLGQGLEFLIYFQGNSAPDKSGLPSDRFSAERTGGSVSTLTIQRTQQEDSAVYLCASSLYGRAETQYFGPGTRLLVL.

The chain uses TRBV4-1 and TRBJ1-5; D possibly corresponds to TRBD1 (5 bases). CDR3 size: 15 residues. Germline loops: CDR1 MGHRA, CDR2 YSYEKL. Trimming took off 0 bases at V and 5 bases at J, with 11 bases between the two ends. CDR3 sequence reads: CASSQDLFRDQPQHF. The CDR3 coding sequence is TGCGCCAGCAGCCAAGACCTCTTCAGGGATCAGCCCCAGCATTTT.

The V and J genes are TRBV7-9 and TRBJ2-1; D perhaps matches TRBD1 (5 bases). The germline V gene has CDR1 SEHNR and CDR2 FQNEAQ (reference sequence). The CDR3 consists of 16 residues. V lost 5 bases, J lost 6 bases, and 20 bases lay in between. CDR3 nucleotides: TGTGCCAGCAGCCGAACAGCTCCTACAGGCCCCAATGAGCAGTTCTTC. Its translation is CASSRTAPTGPNEQFF.

This rearrangement joins TRBV28 to TRBJ2-1, with 10 nucleotides matching TRBD2. CDR3 size: 15 residues. J lost 8 bases, V lost 3 bases, and 7 bases had no gene match. Germline CDR1 MDHEN, CDR2 SYDVKM. CDR3: CASSLASGSAYEQFF. As DNA, the CDR3 is TGTGCCAGCAGTTTGGCTAGCGGGAGCGCTTATGAGCAGTTCTTC.

This chain links TRBV7-9 with TRBJ2-1, with 10 bases matching TRBD2. In germline, CDR1 is SEHNR, CDR2 FQNEAQ (reference sequence). This CDR3 contains 16 residues. The trim removed 5 bases at V and 8 bases at J, leaving 12 bases unmatched. The CDR3 DNA sequence: TGTGCCAGCAGCCCTAGAGGGCTAGCGGGAGATCATGAGCAGTTCTTC. It translates to CASSPRGLAGDHEQFF.

This chain joins TRBV12-3 or TRBV12-4 and TRBJ2-6, with 8 nucleotides matching TRBD1. The CDR3 covers 14 residues. The junction had 1 base not matched to a gene; V was cut back by 8 bases and J by 1 base. The CDR3 sequence: CASGQGSGANVLTF. CDR3 in DNA: TGTGCCAGCGGACAGGGATCTGGGGCCAACGTCCTGACTTTC.

This clonotype turned up a few times. This rearrangement joins TRBV4-2 to TRBJ2-7; 12 bases map to TRBD2. Germline CDR1 and CDR2: LGHNA and YNFKEQ. This CDR3 spans 18 amino acids. With 2 bases clipped from V and 1 base from J, the junction kept 9 bases outside the gene matches. The CDR3 nucleotides are TGTGCCAGCAGCCAATTTCTAGCGGGAGGGCTAACATCCTACGAGCAGTACTTC. Amino acids: CASSQFLAGGLTSYEQYF.

The count of this clonotype is one. V and J are TRBV29-1 and TRBJ1-4; D uncertain. The CDR3 consists of 15 residues. Trimming stripped 4 bases from V and 1 base from J, with 13 bases between. CDR1 is SQVTM, CDR2 ANQGSEA, per germline. CDR3 amino acids: CSVGGWDVTNEKLFF. In DNA, the CDR3 is TGCAGCGTTGGTGGGTGGGATGTAACTAATGAAAAACTGTTTTTT.

This clonotype appeared a single time. V gene TRBV6-5 combines with J gene TRBJ1-4, with 8 bases lining up with TRBD1. CDR1 is MNHEY and CDR2 is SVGAGI in the germline V gene. The CDR3 has 18 amino acids. Trimming removed 0 bases from V and 0 bases from J; junction bases left unmatched: 6. The chain's CDR3 is CASSYSLAGGSTNEKLFF. The DNA of the CDR3 is TGTGCCAGCAGTTACTCCTTGGCAGGGGGCTCAACTAATGAAAAACTGTTTTTT.

This clonotype has more than one count but fewer than ten. CDR3 amino acids: CASSQDITLAAFYNEQFF. In DNA form, the CDR3 reads TGTGCCAGCAGCCAAGATATAACGCTAGCGGCTTTCTACAATGAGCAGTTCTTC. The chain has TRBV14 and TRBJ2-1, with 7 positions matching TRBD2. Losses at the gene ends were 0 bases for V and 3 bases for J; bases not matched to a gene: 11. The germline CDR1 and CDR2 sequences are SGHDN and FVKESK. The CDR3 has 18 residues.

Written as DNA, the CDR3 is TGTGCCAGCAGTGAAACCCGGACCTACACAGATACGCAGTATTTT. Protein: CASSETRTYTDTQYF. The chain is built from TRBV25-1 and TRBJ2-3; D is undetermined. The germline V gene encodes CDR1 MGHDK and CDR2 SYGVNS. There are 15 residues in the CDR3. Trimming cost V 2 bases and J 2 bases, with 11 bases left between them.

In this sample, this clonotype turned up a few times. This CDR3 is CATLGAPGTEAFF. In DNA, the CDR3 is TGTGCCACCCTAGGAGCGCCCGGCACTGAAGCTTTCTTT. The chain has TRBV6-6 and TRBJ1-1; D is undetermined. The CDR3 extends over 13 amino acids. Trimming removed 10 bases at V and 4 bases at J, with 16 bases between. CDR1 is MNHNY and CDR2 is SVGAGI in the germline V gene (reference sequence).

The chain recombines TRBV5-1 with TRBJ2-1; 8 bases agree with TRBD2. From germline, CDR1 is SGHRS and CDR2 YFSETQ. The CDR3 runs to 15 residues. After removal of 4 bases from V and 7 bases from J, the junction contained 10 bases not matched to a gene. The CDR3 bases are TGCGCCAGCAGCCCACTAGCGGCTGCTGGAAATGAGCAGTTCTTC. Translating it yields CASSPLAAAGNEQFF. The full variable domain, its missing parts supplied by reference TRBV5-1 and TRBJ2-1, is KAGVTQTPRYLIKTRGQQVTLSCSPISGHRSVSWYQQTPGQGLQFLFEYFSETQRNKGNFPGRFSGRQFSNSRSEMNVSTLELGDSALYLCASSPLAAAGNEQFFGPGTRLTVL.